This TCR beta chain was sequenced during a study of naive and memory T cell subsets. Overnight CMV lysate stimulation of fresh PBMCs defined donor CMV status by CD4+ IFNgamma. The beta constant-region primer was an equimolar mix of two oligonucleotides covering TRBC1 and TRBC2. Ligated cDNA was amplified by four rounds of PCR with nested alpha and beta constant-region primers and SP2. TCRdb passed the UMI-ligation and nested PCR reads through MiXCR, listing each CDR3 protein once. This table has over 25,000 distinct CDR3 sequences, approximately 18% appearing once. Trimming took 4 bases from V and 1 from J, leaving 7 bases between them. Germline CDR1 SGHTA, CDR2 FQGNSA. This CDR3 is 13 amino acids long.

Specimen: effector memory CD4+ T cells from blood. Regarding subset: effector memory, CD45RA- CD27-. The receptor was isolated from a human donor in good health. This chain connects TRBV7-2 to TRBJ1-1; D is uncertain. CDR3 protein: CASSSQSNTEAFF. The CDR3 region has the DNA TGTGCCAGCAGCTCCCAATCGAACACTGAAGCTTTCTTT.